This is a list of T cell receptor beta chains from one sample in a study of PD-1 blockade in classical Hodgkin lymphoma. Produced via immunoSEQ multiplex PCR; TCRdb's table is partial and in-frame only. The table lists approximately 17,000 clones, approximately 84% of them singletons. The sequenced sample consisted of peripheral blood mononuclear cells (PBMCs). The source of these receptors is a human donor with classical Hodgkin lymphoma. Both conserved end residues are part of each CDR3. The order of the fields is clone size, J gene, D gene, V gene, CDR3 length, CDR3 protein, CDR3 DNA. A D gene is named only where the DNA matches it firmly. The listing skips clone size in some rows; elsewhere it reads once, few, many or a size class.

>few|TRBJ2-5|TRBD2|TRBV2|15
CASRIRTSGGETQYF
TGTGCCAGCAGGATCAGGACTAGCGGGGGGGAGACCCAGTACTTC
>once|TRBJ2-1|-|TRBV4-1|15
CASSKQGNEYNEQFF
TGCGCCAGCAGCAAGCAAGGGAACGAATACAATGAGCAGTTCTTC
>-|TRBJ2-1|-|TRBV10-3|13
CATSGGPYNEQFF
TGTGCCACCAGTGGAGGACCCTACAATGAGCAGTTCTTC
>-|TRBJ2-7|-|TRBV7-6|18
CASSPYPGPHRTSYEQYF
TGTGCCAGCAGCCCATATCCGGGGCCACACCGCACCTCCTACGAGCAGTACTTC
>-|TRBJ1-2|-|TRBV18|15
CASSARVRSESGYTF
TGTGCCAGCTCAGCCAGGGTCCGGAGTGAAAGTGGCTACACCTTC
>-|TRBJ2-5|-|TRBV28|14
CASSLFGGFETQYF
TGTGCCAGCAGTTTATTTGGCGGTTTTGAGACCCAGTACTTC
>medium-sized|TRBJ2-1|TRBD2|TRBV6-4|14
CASSDSAGHNEQFF
TGTGCCAGCAGTGACTCAGCGGGACACAATGAGCAGTTCTTC
>-|TRBJ2-1|-|TRBV7-9|15
CASSPGPVEEDEQFF
TGTGCCAGCAGCCCGGGTCCCGTGGAGGAGGATGAGCAGTTCTTC
>once|TRBJ2-3|TRBD2|TRBV6-5|15
CASSKLAASTDTQYF
TGTGCCAGCAGTAAACTAGCGGCTAGCACAGATACGCAGTATTTT
>-|TRBJ2-1|-|TRBV5-6|16
CASSVRQRRTYNEQFF
TGTGCCAGCAGCGTACGACAGCGACGAACCTACAATGAGCAGTTCTTC
>-|TRBJ2-2|TRBD2|TRBV6-5|16
CASSYGLAANTGELFF
TGTGCCAGCAGTTACGGTCTAGCGGCGAACACCGGGGAGCTGTTTTTT
>-|TRBJ2-5|TRBD1|TRBV6-5|16
CASSYLRTGGGETQYF
TGTGCCAGCAGTTACCTCCGGACAGGGGGCGGAGAGACCCAGTACTTC
>-|TRBJ2-7|TRBD1|TRBV6-1|14
CASRPTGTGGEQYF
TGTGCCAGCAGACCGACTGGGACAGGTGGCGAGCAGTACTTC
>-|TRBJ2-7|-|TRBV10-3|12
CAISDRGYEQYF
TGTGCCATCAGTGACAGGGGATACGAGCAGTACTTC
>-|TRBJ2-7|-|TRBV28|11
CASEGGYEQYF
TGTGCCAGCGAGGGCGGATACGAGCAGTACTTC
>-|TRBJ2-1|-|TRBV19|15
CASSISGRDYNEQFF
TGTGCCAGTAGTATATCGGGGAGAGACTACAATGAGCAGTTCTTC
>-|TRBJ2-7|TRBD2|TRBV19|15
CASTYSGTSDYEQYF
TGTGCCAGTACCTATTCCGGGACTAGCGACTACGAGCAGTACTTC
>-|TRBJ1-1|-|TRBV28|14
CASSSTGSNTEAFF
TGTGCCAGCAGTTCGACGGGGAGTAACACTGAAGCTTTCTTT
>-|TRBJ2-1|-|TRBV6-5|12
CASSYLGNEQFF
TGTGCCAGCAGTTATTTGGGGAATGAGCAGTTCTTC
>-|TRBJ1-2|TRBD1|TRBV28|13
CASSLGTGYGYTF
TGTGCCAGCAGTTTAGGGACAGGGTATGGCTACACCTTC
>-|TRBJ1-1|-|TRBV5-4|13
CASSLDLNTEAFF
TGTGCCAGCAGCTTGGATCTAAACACTGAAGCTTTCTTT
>-|TRBJ2-3|-|TRBV6-4|15
CASSVLASSTDTQYF
TGTGCCAGCAGTGTTCTAGCCTCTAGCACAGATACGCAGTATTTT
>-|TRBJ1-1|-|TRBV27|14
CASSLGRTNTEAFF
TGTGCCAGCAGTTTAGGGCGGACGAACACTGAAGCTTTCTTT
>-|TRBJ2-5|TRBD1|TRBV10-3|14
CAISEDRARGTQYF
TGTGCCATCAGTGAGGACAGGGCCAGGGGGACCCAGTACTTC
>-|TRBJ1-5|TRBD1|TRBV6-6|16
CASSPGQGSFNQPQHF
TGTGCCAGCAGCCCTGGACAGGGGTCATTCAATCAGCCCCAGCATTTT
>-|TRBJ1-1|-|TRBV5-6|15
CASKRRVKEVTEAFF
TGTGCCAGCAAGCGTAGGGTTAAGGAGGTCACTGAAGCTTTCTTT
>once|TRBJ2-7|-|TRBV14|12
CASSLTGNEQYF
TGTGCCAGCAGCCTAACAGGGAACGAGCAGTACTTC
>-|TRBJ2-1|-|TRBV6-4|14
CASSGSSEYNEQFF
TGTGCCAGCAGTGGGTCTAGCGAATACAATGAGCAGTTCTTC
>-|TRBJ2-1|TRBD2|TRBV5-4|15
CASSRLAGEANEQFF
TGTGCCAGCAGCCGACTAGCGGGAGAGGCTAATGAGCAGTTCTTC
>-|TRBJ2-1|TRBD2|TRBV4-1|15
CASSQVLASYNEQFF
TGCGCCAGCAGCCAAGTACTAGCGTCCTACAATGAGCAGTTCTTC
>-|TRBJ2-7|-|TRBV10-1|14
CASSERTRVYEQYF
TGCGCCAGCAGTGAGAGGACTCGCGTCTACGAGCAGTACTTC
>-|TRBJ1-1|TRBD1|TRBV27|17
CASSFRIVGQGNTEAFF
TGTGCCAGCAGTTTTAGAATTGTCGGACAGGGGAACACTGAAGCTTTCTTT
>-|TRBJ2-7|TRBD1|TRBV19|13
CASSMGQAYEQYF
TGTGCCAGTAGTATGGGACAGGCCTACGAGCAGTACTTC
>-|TRBJ2-7|TRBD1|TRBV7-8|14
CASSPDRAAYEQYF
TGTGCCAGCAGTCCCGACAGGGCAGCCTACGAGCAGTACTTC
>-|TRBJ2-3|-|TRBV4-1|13
CASSQDFADTQYF
TGCGCCAGCAGCCAAGATTTCGCAGATACGCAGTATTTT
>-|TRBJ2-5|-|TRBV7-6|14
CASSLGGAGETQYF
TGTGCCAGCAGCTTAGGTGGGGCTGGGGAGACCCAGTACTTC
>-|TRBJ2-5|-|TRBV10-3|13
CAISGARGETQYF
TGTGCCATCAGTGGGGCTAGGGGAGAGACCCAGTACTTC
>-|TRBJ2-7|-|TRBV5-8|14
CASSPPDGAGEQYF
TGTGCCAGCAGCCCCCCGGACGGGGCGGGGGAGCAGTACTTC
>-|TRBJ2-5|-|TRBV5-1|14
CASSLQDIQETQYF
TGCGCCAGCAGCTTGCAGGACATCCAAGAGACCCAGTACTTC
>-|TRBJ2-5|-|TRBV23-1|15
CASSQHRTTRETQYF
TGCGCCAGCAGTCAACATAGGACGACACGAGAGACCCAGTACTTC
>-|TRBJ2-5|-|TRBV15|16
CATSRDKQLIQETQYF
TGTGCCACCAGCAGAGATAAACAGCTTATCCAAGAGACCCAGTACTTC
>-|TRBJ2-7|-|TRBV11-2|12
CASSRGAYEQYF
TGTGCCAGCAGCAGGGGTGCCTACGAGCAGTACTTC
>-|TRBJ2-5|-|TRBV9|14
CASSDGTSQETQYF
TGTGCCAGCAGCGATGGAACTTCTCAAGAGACCCAGTACTTC
>-|TRBJ2-4|-|TRBV27|16
CASSLRAGLAKNIQYF
TGTGCCAGCAGTTTACGGGCAGGCCTAGCCAAAAACATTCAGTACTTC
>-|TRBJ1-1|TRBD1|TRBV4-1|13
CASSLKGQVRAFF
TGCGCCAGCAGCCTGAAAGGACAGGTACGGGCTTTCTTT
>-|TRBJ1-1|-|TRBV28|12
CASSFTNTEAFF
TGTGCCAGCAGTTTCACGAACACTGAAGCTTTCTTT
>-|TRBJ1-5|TRBD1|TRBV7-2|15
CASSPTGTVNQPQHF
TGTGCCAGCAGCCCTACCGGGACAGTCAATCAGCCCCAGCATTTT
>-|TRBJ2-7|TRBD2|TRBV28|16
CASSRSGLAGLYEQYF
TGTGCCAGCAGCCGCTCCGGACTAGCGGGATTGTACGAGCAGTACTTC
>few|TRBJ1-1|-|TRBV27|13
CASSPRMNTEAFF
TGTGCCAGCAGTCCTAGAATGAACACTGAAGCTTTCTTT
>-|TRBJ2-3|-|TRBV6-5|13
CASSYPGTDTQYF
TGTGCCAGCAGTTACCCCGGGACAGATACGCAGTATTTT
>-|TRBJ1-6|-|TRBV28|16
CASIQGPSSYNSPLHF
TGTGCCAGCATACAGGGACCAAGCTCCTATAATTCACCCCTCCACTTT
>-|TRBJ2-3|-|TRBV28|15
CASSLGGRIADTQYF
TGTGCCAGCAGTTTAGGTGGGAGAATCGCAGATACGCAGTATTTT
>-|TRBJ2-5|TRBD2|TRBV7-6|15
CASRKRLAAQETQYF
TGTGCCAGCAGGAAAAGACTAGCGGCTCAAGAGACCCAGTACTTC
>-|TRBJ2-7|-|TRBV18|13
CASSPGLNYEQYF
TGTGCCAGCTCACCGGGACTGAACTACGAGCAGTACTTC
>-|TRBJ2-3|-|TRBV11-3|14
CASSSGPSTDTQYF
TGTGCCAGCTCCAGCGGGCCTAGCACAGATACGCAGTATTTT
>-|TRBJ2-1|TRBD1|TRBV6-4|14
CASSLTQGVREQFF
TGTGCCAGCAGCCTAACCCAGGGGGTAAGAGAGCAGTTCTTC
>-|TRBJ2-3|TRBD1|TRBV29-1|13
CSVETGNSDTQYF
TGCAGCGTTGAGACAGGGAATTCAGATACGCAGTATTTT
>-|TRBJ1-5|TRBD1|TRBV29-1|13
CSVGTGGNQPQHF
TGCAGCGTGGGGACAGGCGGGAATCAGCCCCAGCATTTT
>-|TRBJ2-7|TRBD1|TRBV25-1|17
CASSPHQGAVGYYEQYF
TGTGCCAGCAGTCCTCACCAGGGGGCGGTAGGGTACTACGAGCAGTACTTC
>-|TRBJ2-1|TRBD1|TRBV11-1|17
CASSFGTLQGNYNEQFF
TGTGCCAGCAGCTTCGGAACTCTACAGGGGAACTACAATGAGCAGTTCTTC